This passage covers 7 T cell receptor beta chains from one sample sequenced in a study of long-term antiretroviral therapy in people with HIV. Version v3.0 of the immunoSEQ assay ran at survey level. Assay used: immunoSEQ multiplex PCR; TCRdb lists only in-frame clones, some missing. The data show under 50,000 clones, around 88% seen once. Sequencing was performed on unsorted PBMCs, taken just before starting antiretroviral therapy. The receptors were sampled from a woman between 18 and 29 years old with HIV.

CDR3 coding DNA: TGTGCCAGCAGTTTATTAGGTGTCCAGGGGAAGGACGAGCAGTACTTC. It is translated as CASSLLGVQGKDEQYF. The V and J genes are TRBV28 and TRBJ2-7, with D possibly TRBD1 on 6 matching bases. The germline V and J ends were trimmed by 1 base and 5 bases, with 18 bases remaining between them. The CDR3 is 16 residues long. Germline V gene lookup returns CDR1 MDHEN and CDR2 SYDVKM.

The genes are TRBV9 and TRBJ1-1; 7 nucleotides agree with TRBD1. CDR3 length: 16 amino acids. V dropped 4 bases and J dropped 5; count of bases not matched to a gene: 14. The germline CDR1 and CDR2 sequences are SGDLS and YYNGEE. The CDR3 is CASSPRTGSSGTEAFF. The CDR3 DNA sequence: TGTGCCAGCAGCCCTCGGACAGGTTCGTCGGGAACTGAAGCTTTCTTT.

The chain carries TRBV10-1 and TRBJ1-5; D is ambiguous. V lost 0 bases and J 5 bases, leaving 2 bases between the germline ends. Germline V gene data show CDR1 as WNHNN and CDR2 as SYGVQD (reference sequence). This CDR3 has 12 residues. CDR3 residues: CASSESDQPQHF. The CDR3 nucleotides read TGCGCCAGCAGTGAGTCGGATCAGCCCCAGCATTTT.

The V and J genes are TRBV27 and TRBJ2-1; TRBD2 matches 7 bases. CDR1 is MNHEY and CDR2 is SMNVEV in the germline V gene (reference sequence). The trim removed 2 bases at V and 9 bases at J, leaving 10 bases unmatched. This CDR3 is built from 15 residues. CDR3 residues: CASSLGLVVYGEQFF. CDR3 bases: TGTGCCAGCAGTTTAGGACTAGTGGTCTACGGTGAGCAGTTCTTC.

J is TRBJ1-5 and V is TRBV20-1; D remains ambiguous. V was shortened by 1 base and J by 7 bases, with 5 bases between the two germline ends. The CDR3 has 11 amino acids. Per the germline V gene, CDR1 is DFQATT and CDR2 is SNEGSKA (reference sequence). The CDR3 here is CSARVGQPQHF. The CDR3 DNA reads TGCAGTGCTAGAGTTGGCCAGCCCCAGCATTTT.

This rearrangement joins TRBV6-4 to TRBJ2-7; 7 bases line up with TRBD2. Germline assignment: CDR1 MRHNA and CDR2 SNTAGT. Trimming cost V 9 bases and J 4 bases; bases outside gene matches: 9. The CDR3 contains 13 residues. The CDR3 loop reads CARSGTGIYEQYF. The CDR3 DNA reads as TGTGCCAGGAGCGGGACGGGCATTTACGAGCAGTACTTC.

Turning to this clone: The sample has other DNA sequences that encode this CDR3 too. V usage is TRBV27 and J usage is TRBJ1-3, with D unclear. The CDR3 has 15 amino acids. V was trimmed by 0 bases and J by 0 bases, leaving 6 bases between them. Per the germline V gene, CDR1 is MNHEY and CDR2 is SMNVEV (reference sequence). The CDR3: CASSLSPSSGNTIYF. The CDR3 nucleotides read TGTGCCAGCAGTTTATCTCCCAGCTCTGGAAACACCATATATTTT.